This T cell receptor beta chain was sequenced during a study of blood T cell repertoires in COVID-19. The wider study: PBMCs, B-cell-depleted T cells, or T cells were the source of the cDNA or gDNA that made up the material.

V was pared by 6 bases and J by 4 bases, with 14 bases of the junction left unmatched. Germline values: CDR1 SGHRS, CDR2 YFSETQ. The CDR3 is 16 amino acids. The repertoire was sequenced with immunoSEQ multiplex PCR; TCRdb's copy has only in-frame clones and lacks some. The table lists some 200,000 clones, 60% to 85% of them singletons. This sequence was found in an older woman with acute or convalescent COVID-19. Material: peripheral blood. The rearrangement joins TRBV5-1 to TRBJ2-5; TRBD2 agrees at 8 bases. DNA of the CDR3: TGCGCCAGCACCTCCGGGACTAGAGAGGCTGGAGAGACCCAGTACTTC. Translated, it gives CASTSGTREAGETQYF.